The rows below give T cell receptor beta chains drawn from one sample of a study of shared clonotypes between healthy human individuals. Using immunoSEQ multiplex PCR, the repertoire was profiled, and TCRdb retains in-frame clones only, with some absent. The sample carries about 2 million clones, 95% recorded once. Source material: naive CD4+ T cells sorted from blood. These receptors were collected from a young man in good health. Both conserved end residues are part of each CDR3. The D gene is left open where the match is weak. Clone sizes are given selectively: once, few, many, or a class where the clone is expanded.

>NA|NA|TRBJ1-6|TRBV6-1
TGTGCCAGCAGTGAAGCGGGCAGGGCTGGAAATTCACCCCTCCACTTT
CASSEAGRAGNSPLHF
>NA|TRBD2|TRBJ2-6|TRBV5-1
TGCGCCAGCAGCCCCCGGACTAGCGGGAGCAACGGGGCCAACGTCCTGACTTTC
CASSPRTSGSNGANVLTF
>NA|TRBD1|TRBJ1-4|TRBV27
TGTGCCAGCAGCCCGGGACAGGGGAATGAAAAACTGTTTTTT
CASSPGQGNEKLFF
>NA|NA|TRBJ2-7|TRBV10-2
TGCGCCAGCATCCCTCGGCCTGATGGCGAGCAGTACTTC
CASIPRPDGEQYF
>NA|NA|TRBJ2-7|TRBV7-9
TGTGCCAGCAGCTTAGAGACCAGCTCCTACGAGCAGTACTTC
CASSLETSSYEQYF
>NA|TRBD1|TRBJ2-7|TRBV6-5
TGTGCCAGCAGTCACGGACAGGGCTCCTACGAGCAGTACTTC
CASSHGQGSYEQYF
>NA|NA|TRBJ2-5|TRBV7-8
TGTGCCAGCAGCTTATCGCTGATCCAAGAGACCCAGTACTTC
CASSLSLIQETQYF
>NA|NA|TRBJ2-1|TRBV7-9
TGTGCCAGCAGCTTAAGTAACAATTACAATGAGCAGTTCTTC
CASSLSNNYNEQFF
>NA|NA|TRBJ1-3|TRBV7-2
TGTGCCAGCAGCTTAGGGTCCCTCGGGGGAAACACCATATATTTT
CASSLGSLGGNTIYF
>NA|TRBD1|TRBJ2-3|TRBV4-1
TGCGCCAGCAGCCAAAATGACAGGGGAGTTGCAGATACGCAGTATTTT
CASSQNDRGVADTQYF
>NA|NA|TRBJ1-6|TRBV27
TGTGCCAGCAGTTACCTTCAGGGTTATAATTCACCCCTCCACTTT
CASSYLQGYNSPLHF
>NA|NA|TRBJ1-2|TRBV9
TGTGCCAGCAGCTCAGGTAGCGACTATGGCTACACCTTC
CASSSGSDYGYTF
>NA|NA|TRBJ1-2|TRBV5-4
TGTGCCAGCAGCTTGGAGAATTCGTGGGGTTTC
CASSLENSWGF
>NA|NA|TRBJ1-3|TRBV10-3
TGTGCCATCAGTGTTATGGGGAAAACTGGAAACACCATATATTTT
CAISVMGKTGNTIYF
>NA|NA|TRBJ1-3|TRBV6-5
TGTGCCAGCAGTGCCACAGGGACTGGAAACACCATATATTTT
CASSATGTGNTIYF
>NA|TRBD1|TRBJ1-5|TRBV9
TGTGCCAGCAGCCCCGCAGGGGGCGGTCAGCCCCAGCATTTT
CASSPAGGGQPQHF
>NA|TRBD2|TRBJ2-7|TRBV5-1
TGCGCCAGCAGCCAAGGACTAGCGGGGGCTTACGAGCAGTACTTC
CASSQGLAGAYEQYF
>NA|NA|TRBJ1-3|TRBV7-6
TGTGCCAGCAGCTTAGCGTTGTCAGCCGGAAACACCATATATTTT
CASSLALSAGNTIYF
>NA|TRBD1|TRBJ1-6|TRBV7-9
TGTGCCAGCAGCGCGGGACAGAATTCACCCCTCCACTTT
CASSAGQNSPLHF
>once|TRBD2|TRBJ2-2|TRBV11-2
TGTGCCAGCGAGACTAGCGGCCTCCTTCTCACCGGGGAGCTGTTTTTT
CASETSGLLLTGELFF
>NA|NA|TRBJ2-7|TRBV14
TGTGCCAGCAGCCTCTACAGGGACTCCTACGAGCAGTACTTC
CASSLYRDSYEQYF
>NA|NA|TRBJ2-2|TRBV6-6
TGTGCCAGCTCAACCAGGGACACCGGGGAGCTGTTTTTT
CASSTRDTGELFF